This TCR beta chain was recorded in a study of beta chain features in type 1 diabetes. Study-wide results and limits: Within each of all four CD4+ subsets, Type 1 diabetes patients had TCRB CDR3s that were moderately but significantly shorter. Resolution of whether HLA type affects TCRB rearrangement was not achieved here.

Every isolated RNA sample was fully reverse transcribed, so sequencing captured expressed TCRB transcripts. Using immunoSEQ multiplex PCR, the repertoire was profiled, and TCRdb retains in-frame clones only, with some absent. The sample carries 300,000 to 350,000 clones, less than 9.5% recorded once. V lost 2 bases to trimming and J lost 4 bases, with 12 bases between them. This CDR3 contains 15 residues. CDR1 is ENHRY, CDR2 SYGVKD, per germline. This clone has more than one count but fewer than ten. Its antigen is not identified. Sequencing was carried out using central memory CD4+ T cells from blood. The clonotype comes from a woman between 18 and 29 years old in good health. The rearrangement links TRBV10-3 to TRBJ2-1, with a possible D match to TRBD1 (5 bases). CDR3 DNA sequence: TGTGCCATCAGTGAGCTAGGGGTGGATTACAATGAGCAGTTCTTC. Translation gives CAISELGVDYNEQFF.